This T cell receptor (beta chain) was profiled in a study of T-cell reconstitution after alpha-beta-depleted transplantation in children. Unique molecular identifiers were built into the TCRbeta library. TCRdb analysed the PCR reads with MiXCR anew, one entry per CDR3 protein. This table has about 980,000 distinct CDR3 sequences, roughly 31% appearing once. There are 17 residues in the CDR3. The V gene's germline CDR1 is SGHDT and CDR2 YYEEEE. The V end lost 2 bases, the J end lost 0 bases, and 15 bases lay between the germline ends. This clonotype has more than one count but fewer than ten. This clonotype was obtained from a boy under two years old who had a stem cell transplant for SCID, so the T cells may come from the graft donor. Sequenced material: PBMCs, mostly from graft donor cells, taken 360 days after TCRalphabeta/CD19-depleted stem cell transplant. The chain links TRBV5-6 to TRBJ1-5; D remains unclear. The CDR3 nucleotides are TGTGCCAGCAGCTTAAGGGATCGAGCTAATAGCAATCAGCCCCAGCATTTT. Translating it yields CASSLRDRANSNQPQHF.